This T cell receptor (beta chain) is drawn from a study of blood T cell repertoires in COVID-19. The CDR3 length is 12 residues. From germline, CDR1 is KGHDR and CDR2 SFDVKD. Trimming at V came to 12 bases and at J to 9 bases, leaving 9 bases not matched to a gene. Here immunoSEQ multiplex PCR was the method, and the copy in TCRdb shows in-frame clones only, minus some. This sample has around 25,000 clones, with roughly 89% found just once. The chain uses TRBV24-1 and TRBJ2-1, with 8 positions matching TRBD2. The sequence was obtained from a man aged 65 to 85 with acute or convalescent COVID-19. The sample taken for sequencing was peripheral blood. CDR3 in DNA: TGTGCCTCGGCGGGAGGTCTCAGTGAGCAGTTCTTC. Translated, it gives CASAGGLSEQFF.